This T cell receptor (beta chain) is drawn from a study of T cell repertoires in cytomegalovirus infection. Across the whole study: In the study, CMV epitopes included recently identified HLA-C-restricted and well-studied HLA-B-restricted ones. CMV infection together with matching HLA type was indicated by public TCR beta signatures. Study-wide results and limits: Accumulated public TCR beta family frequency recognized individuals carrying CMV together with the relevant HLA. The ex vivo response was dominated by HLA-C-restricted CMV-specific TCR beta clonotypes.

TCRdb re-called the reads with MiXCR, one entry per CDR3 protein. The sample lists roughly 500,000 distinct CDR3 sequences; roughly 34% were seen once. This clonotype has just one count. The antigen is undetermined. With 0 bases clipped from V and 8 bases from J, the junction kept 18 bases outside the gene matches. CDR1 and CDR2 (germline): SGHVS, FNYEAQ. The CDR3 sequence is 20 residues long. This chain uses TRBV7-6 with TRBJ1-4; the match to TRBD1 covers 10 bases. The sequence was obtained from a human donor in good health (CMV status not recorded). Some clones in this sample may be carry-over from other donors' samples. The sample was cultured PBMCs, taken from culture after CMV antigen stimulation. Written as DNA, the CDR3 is TGTGCCAGCAGCTTAGCGCCGTTTTTTAATTCCGGGACAGGGGACGAAAAACTGTTTTTT. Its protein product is CASSLAPFFNSGTGDEKLFF.